This TCR beta chain is from a study of T cell responses to AZD1222 COVID-19 vaccine. Study results and limitations: Baseline antibody screening turned up just 6 or 7 seropositive AZD1222 recipients.

Sequencing used immunoSEQ multiplex PCR; TCRdb keeps in-frame clones, though not all of them. The repertoire holds 120,000 to 150,000 clones, with approximately 91% as singletons. Timing groups of about 4 and about 12 weeks for second doses were pooled. As regards this clone: The antigen is not known.

The V end lost 7 bases, the J end lost 7 bases, and 13 bases lay between the germline ends. CDR3 size: 12 residues. Germline CDR1 SEHNR, CDR2 FQNEAQ (reference sequence). The chain is built from TRBV7-9 and TRBJ1-1; weak D call: TRBD1 (5 bases). Material: peripheral blood, obtained 28 days after the second AZD1222 dose. The sequence was collected from an adult who received the AZD1222 COVID-19 vaccine. This chain's CDR3 is CASTLRQGEAFF. In nucleotides, the CDR3 is TGTGCCAGCACCCTGCGGCAGGGTGAAGCTTTCTTT.